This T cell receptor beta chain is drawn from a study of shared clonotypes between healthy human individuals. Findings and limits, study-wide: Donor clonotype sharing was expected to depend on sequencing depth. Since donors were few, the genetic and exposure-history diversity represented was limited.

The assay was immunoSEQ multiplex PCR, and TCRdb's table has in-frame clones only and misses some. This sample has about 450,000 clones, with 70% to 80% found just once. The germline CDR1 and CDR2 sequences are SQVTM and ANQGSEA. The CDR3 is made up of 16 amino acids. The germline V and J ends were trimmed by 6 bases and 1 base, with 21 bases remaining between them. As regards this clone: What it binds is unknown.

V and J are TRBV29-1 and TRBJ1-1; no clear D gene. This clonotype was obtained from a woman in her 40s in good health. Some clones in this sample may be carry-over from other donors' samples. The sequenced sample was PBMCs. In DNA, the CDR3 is TGCAGCGTCGCCCTAATAGGTGGGCGGACGAACACTGAAGCTTTCTTT. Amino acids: CSVALIGGRTNTEAFF.